This T cell receptor beta chain appears in the sequencing data of a study of T-cell memory formation after mild COVID-19. Study-wide points: Later expanders leaned CD4+, whereas clones that contracted between day 15 and 85 were balanced CD4/CD8. Researchers found some responding clones in pre-infection memory, a sign that cross-reactive memory joined.

TCRdb passed the 5' RACE reads through MiXCR, listing each CDR3 protein once. The top ten clones hold roughly 21% of a sample with about 410,000 distinct CDR3 sequences, about a sixth of them seen once. This CDR3 has 16 amino acids. Trimming cost V 6 bases and J 6 bases; bases outside gene matches: 14. Regarding this clonotype: Its antigen remains unidentified.

The sequence was collected from a man aged 18 to 29 who had mild COVID-19 (a few samples of this study predate the infection). Cell type and time point are not known. The chain joins TRBV12-3 or TRBV12-4 to TRBJ1-5; 7 positions match TRBD1. The sequencing input was PBMCs or a T cell subset sorted from them (not recorded which). DNA for the CDR3: TGTGCCAGCAGGCGATCCGGGACCCAGGGGGTTCAGCCCCAGCATTTT. Amino acid sequence: CASRRSGTQGVQPQHF.